These T cell receptor beta chains were read from a single sample in a study of patients and donors after allogeneic stem cell transplantation. One entry per CDR3 protein, called by TCRdb with MiXCR from the RT-PCR reads. The sample carries approximately 61,000 distinct CDR3 sequences, about an eighth recorded once. Sequenced: blood, either unsorted or a sorted T cell fraction (not recorded which). The receptors were sampled from a human donor who was either an allogeneic HSCT recipient or a stem cell or donor lymphocyte infusion donor (not recorded which). It is not recorded whose cells these are; they may come from a transplant donor. Both conserved end residues are part of each CDR3. The order of the fields is V gene, J gene, D gene, clone size, CDR3 protein, CDR3 DNA. The D gene is left open where the match is weak. Clone size is given for some rows only: seen once, a few or many times, or a class if the clone is expanded.

TRBV7-2	TRBJ2-1	TRBD2	-	CASSQGLAGVYNEQFF	TGTGCCAGCAGCCAAGGACTAGCGGGAGTGTACAATGAGCAGTTCTTC
TRBV12-3/TRBV12-4	TRBJ1-2	TRBD1	many	CASSFQTGGYTF	TGTGCCAGCAGTTTTCAAACAGGGGGATACACCTTC
TRBV24-1	TRBJ2-3	TRBD1	-	CATSGDRGQTDTQYF	TGTGCCACCAGTGGGGACAGGGGGCAGACAGATACGCAGTATTTT
TRBV6-5	TRBJ2-1	-	-	CASSYSKVYIEQFF	TGTGCCAGCAGTTACTCCAAGGTCTACATTGAGCAGTTCTTC
TRBV12-3/TRBV12-4	TRBJ1-5	TRBD1	many	CASSSRQGDQPQHF	TGTGCCAGCAGTTCCCGACAGGGGGATCAGCCCCAGCATTTT
TRBV12-3/TRBV12-4	TRBJ1-5	-	many	CASVIQGSNQPQHF	TGTGCCAGCGTCATACAAGGATCGAATCAGCCCCAGCATTTT
TRBV27	TRBJ2-1	-	-	CASSEGLDNEQFF	TGTGCCAGCAGTGAGGGACTCGACAATGAGCAGTTCTTC
TRBV29-1	TRBJ2-7	-	few	CSVEGGGWLHEQYF	TGCAGCGTTGAAGGGGGAGGCTGGCTCCACGAGCAGTACTTC
TRBV7-6	TRBJ2-7	-	-	CASSLTSGATSSYEQYF	TGTGCCAGCAGCTTAACTTCAGGGGCAACGAGCTCCTACGAGCAGTACTTC
TRBV20-1	TRBJ1-1	-	many	CSARGPDHPGDTEAFF	TGCAGTGCTAGGGGACCCGACCACCCGGGAGACACTGAAGCTTTCTTT
TRBV6-5	TRBJ1-5	-	many	CASRADGSNQPQHF	TGTGCCAGCAGGGCCGACGGGAGCAATCAGCCCCAGCATTTT
TRBV9	TRBJ1-5	TRBD1	many	CASSVGTANNQPQHF	TGTGCCAGCAGCGTCGGGACAGCCAATAATCAGCCCCAGCATTTT
TRBV7-8	TRBJ1-4	TRBD1	few	CASSFSDRGREKLFF	TGTGCCAGCAGCTTCTCGGACAGGGGGAGGGAAAAACTGTTTTTT
TRBV6-5	TRBJ2-5	TRBD1	few	CASSTTGQGRGETQYF	TGTGCCAGCAGTACAACGGGACAGGGACGAGGGGAGACCCAGTACTTC
TRBV5-6	TRBJ2-5	-	-	CASSYGGGETQYF	TGTGCCAGCAGCTACGGAGGCGGAGAGACCCAGTACTTC